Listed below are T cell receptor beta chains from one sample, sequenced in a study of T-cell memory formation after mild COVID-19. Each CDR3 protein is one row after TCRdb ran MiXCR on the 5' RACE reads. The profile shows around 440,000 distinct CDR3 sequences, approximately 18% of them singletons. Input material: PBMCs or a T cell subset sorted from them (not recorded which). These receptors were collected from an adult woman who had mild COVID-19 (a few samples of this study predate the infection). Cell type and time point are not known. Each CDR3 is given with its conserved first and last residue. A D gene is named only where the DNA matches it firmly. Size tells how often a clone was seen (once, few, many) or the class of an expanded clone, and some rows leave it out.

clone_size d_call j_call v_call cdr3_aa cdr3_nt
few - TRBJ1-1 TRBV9 CASSVGNSRGTEAFF TGTGCCAGCAGCGTAGGGAACAGTCGAGGCACTGAAGCTTTCTTT
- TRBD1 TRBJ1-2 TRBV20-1 CSARSGTGKSGYGYTF TGCAGTGCTAGATCCGGGACAGGGAAGTCAGGCTATGGCTACACCTTC
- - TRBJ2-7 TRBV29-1 CSVIAYEQYF TGCAGCGTTATCGCCTACGAGCAGTACTTC
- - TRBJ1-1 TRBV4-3 CASSQNLGGLGEAFF TGCGCCAGCAGCCAGAACCTGGGGGGCCTTGGGGAAGCTTTCTTT
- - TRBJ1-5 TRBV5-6 CASRSVGNQPQHF TGTGCCAGCAGGTCTGTCGGCAATCAGCCCCAGCATTTT
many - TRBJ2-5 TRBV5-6 CASSLRYQETQYF TGTGCCAGCAGCTTGAGGTATCAAGAGACCCAGTACTTC
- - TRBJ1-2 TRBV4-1 CASSREPVANYGYTF TGCGCCAGCAGCCGGGAACCGGTAGCTAACTATGGCTACACCTTC
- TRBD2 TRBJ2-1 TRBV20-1 CSASWTSGYNEQFF TGCAGTGCTAGTTGGACTAGCGGTTACAATGAGCAGTTCTTC
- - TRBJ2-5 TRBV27 CASSSIPGIQETQYF TGTGCCAGCAGTTCCATCCCGGGGATCCAAGAGACCCAGTACTTC
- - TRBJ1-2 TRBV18 CASSPSPGTNYGYTF TGTGCCAGCTCACCTAGTCCAGGGACAAACTATGGCTACACCTTC
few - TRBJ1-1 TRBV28 CASTTRQAEAFF TGTGCCAGCACCACTCGACAGGCTGAAGCTTTCTTT
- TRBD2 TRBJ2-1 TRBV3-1 CASSPELYSGGFREQFF TGTGCCAGCAGCCCGGAACTGTATAGCGGGGGGTTCCGGGAGCAGTTCTTC
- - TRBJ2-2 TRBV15 CATSSPEWELFF TGTGCCACCAGCTCTCCCGAATGGGAGCTGTTTTTT
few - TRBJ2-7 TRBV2 CASSVGRRGEQYF TGTGCCAGCAGTGTGGGGCGCCGGGGGGAGCAGTACTTC
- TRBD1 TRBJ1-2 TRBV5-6 CASSYRGPGYTF TGTGCCAGCAGCTACAGGGGGCCTGGCTACACCTTC
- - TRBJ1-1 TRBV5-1 CASSFAKTTEAFF TGCGCCAGCAGCTTCGCAAAAACCACTGAAGCTTTCTTT
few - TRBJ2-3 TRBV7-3 CASSLTFQGGTDTQYF TGTGCCAGCAGCTTAACGTTTCAGGGAGGCACAGATACGCAGTATTTT
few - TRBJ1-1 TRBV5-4 CASSKVGGWMNTEAFF TGTGCCAGCAGCAAGGTCGGGGGGTGGATGAACACTGAAGCTTTCTTT
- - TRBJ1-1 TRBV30 CAWIEGTTEAFF TGTGCCTGGATCGAGGGGACCACTGAAGCTTTCTTT
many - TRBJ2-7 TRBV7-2 CASSYIVWGVPSSYEQYF TGTGCCAGCAGTTATATAGTCTGGGGGGTCCCGAGCTCCTACGAGCAGTACTTC
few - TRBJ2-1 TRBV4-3 CASSQDRGGDNEQFF TGCGCCAGCAGCCAAGATAGGGGCGGTGACAATGAGCAGTTCTTC
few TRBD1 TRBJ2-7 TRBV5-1 CASSSTTGVSYEQYF TGCGCCAGCAGCTCAACGACAGGGGTGTCCTACGAGCAGTACTTC
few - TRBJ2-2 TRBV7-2 CASSLRRRGDGELFF TGTGCCAGCAGCTTACGGCGGAGGGGGGACGGGGAGCTGTTTTTT
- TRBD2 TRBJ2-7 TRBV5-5 CASSWGLAGTYEQYF TGTGCCAGCAGCTGGGGACTAGCGGGGACCTACGAGCAGTACTTC
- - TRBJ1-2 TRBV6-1 CASSEHTDSRYGYTF TGTGCCAGCAGTGAACATACGGACAGCCGCTATGGCTACACCTTC
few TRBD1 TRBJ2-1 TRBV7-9 CASSARDRAYNEQFF TGTGCCAGCTCAGCCCGGGACAGAGCGTACAATGAGCAGTTCTTC
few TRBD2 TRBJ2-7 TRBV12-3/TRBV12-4 CASSLTSGRRVQYF TGTGCCAGCAGCTTGACTAGCGGGAGAAGGGTGCAGTACTTC
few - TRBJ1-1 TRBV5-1 CASSRRVNTEAFF TGCGCCAGCAGCCGGCGGGTGAACACTGAAGCTTTCTTT
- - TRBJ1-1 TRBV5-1 CASSEGQLWSTEAFF TGCGCCAGCAGCGAAGGACAGTTGTGGTCCACTGAAGCTTTCTTT
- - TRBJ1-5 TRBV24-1 CATGAQGNQPQHF TGTGCCACCGGTGCCCAAGGCAATCAGCCCCAGCATTTT
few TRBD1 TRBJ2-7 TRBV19 CASRITGGSYEQYF TGTGCCAGTAGGATAACAGGGGGCTCCTACGAGCAGTACTTC
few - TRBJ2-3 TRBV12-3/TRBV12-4 CASSFDLFTDTQYF TGTGCCAGCAGTTTTGACCTTTTCACAGATACGCAGTATTTT
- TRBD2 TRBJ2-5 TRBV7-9 CASSLAGGGATQYF TGTGCCAGCAGCTTAGCCGGCGGGGGAGCAACCCAGTACTTC
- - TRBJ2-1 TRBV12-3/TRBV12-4 CASSLSSGTKNEQFF TGTGCCAGCAGTTTGAGTAGCGGAACAAAGAATGAGCAGTTCTTC
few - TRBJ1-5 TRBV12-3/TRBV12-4 CASTNPPQQPQHF TGTGCCAGCACCAACCCCCCACAGCAGCCCCAGCATTTT
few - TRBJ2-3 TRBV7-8 CASSPRRLTDTQYF TGTGCCAGCAGCCCTAGACGACTCACAGATACGCAGTATTTT
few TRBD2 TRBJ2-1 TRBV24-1 CATRAAGTSGTYNEQFF TGTGCCACACGGGCAGCAGGGACTAGCGGGACCTACAATGAGCAGTTCTTC
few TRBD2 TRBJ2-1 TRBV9 CASSGGLAGGGNEQFF TGTGCCAGCAGCGGCGGACTAGCGGGGGGAGGGAATGAGCAGTTCTTC
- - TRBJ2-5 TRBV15 CATSRDLGAETQYF TGTGCCACCAGCAGAGATCTCGGGGCTGAGACCCAGTACTTC
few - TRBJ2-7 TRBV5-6 CASSHSGLYEQYF TGTGCCAGCAGCCACTCGGGTCTCTACGAGCAGTACTTC
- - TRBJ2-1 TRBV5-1 CASSPTPLPYNEQFF TGCGCCAGCAGCCCGACTCCCTTGCCCTACAATGAGCAGTTCTTC
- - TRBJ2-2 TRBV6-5 CASSYSLTGELFF TGTGCCAGCAGTTACTCGTTGACCGGGGAGCTGTTTTTT